This T cell receptor (beta chain) derives from a study of CD8+CD57+ T cells in acquired aplastic anemia. Study at large: Sorted cells (CD4+ and CD8+) yielded DNA amounts that averaged about 3.1 ug.

Selection for sequencing was limited to patients who had shown CD8+CD57+ cell expansion by flow cytometry. Every patient was diagnosed with severe acquired aplastic anemia. This clonotype occurred many times. From germline, CDR1 is LNHNV and CDR2 YYDKDF (reference sequence). The V and J ends lost 1 base and 1 base respectively, with 4 bases between them. The CDR3 contains 14 residues. For CDR3 and TCR beta VDJ profiling, genomic DNA was the template used. TCRdb ran MiXCR on the reads and lists one entry per CDR3 protein. Among about 160,000 distinct CDR3 sequences listed, roughly 43% were seen once. The clonotype comes from a human donor with aplastic anemia. The source material was sorted CD4+, CD8+, or CD8+CD57+ T cells (not recorded which) from PBMCs. This sequence joins TRBV15 and TRBJ2-2, with unresolved D. The CDR3 bases are TGTGCCACCAGCAGAGCGGGGAACACCGGGGAGCTGTTTTTT. Protein: CATSRAGNTGELFF.